This paragraph reports one T cell receptor beta chain. Its matching antigen is unknown. The data were obtained in a study of cytomegalovirus exposure and HLA in healthy donors. Findings and limits, study-wide: Generally TCR sequences proved uncommon, though certain public TCRs appeared in numerous donors. Subsequent analysis revealed that first-cohort TCR clusters tended to co-occur in the approximately 120 validation repertoires. It was reportedly the case that the classifier diagnosed cytomegalovirus status with high specificity and sensitivity.

Assay: immunoSEQ multiplex PCR; the TCRdb copy retains only in-frame clones and omits some. The sample has 100,000 to 150,000 clones; roughly 87% are singletons. Trimming pared 4 bases from V and 5 bases from J, leaving 15 bases between. This CDR3 region has 14 residues. Germline lookup yields CDR1 MNHNS and CDR2 SASEGT. Separate from the approximately 670-subject first cohort was the approximately 120-subject validation cohort, to which the donors belonged. The sequence was collected from a woman between 18 and 29 years old in good health and CMV-seronegative. The sample was PBMCs. This chain links TRBV6-1 with TRBJ2-7; a possible D gene is TRBD2 (6 bases). CDR3: CASSAIGGKDEQYF. CDR3 DNA: TGTGCCAGCAGTGCTATAGGAGGGAAGGACGAGCAGTACTTC.